The 29 T cell receptor beta chains given below trace back to one sample, sequenced in a study of blood T cell repertoires in COVID-19. Libraries were prepared by immunoSEQ multiplex PCR; TCRdb keeps only in-frame clonotypes and omits some of them. The data contain around 270,000 clones, 70% to 90% of them seen just once; the ten biggest clones take up approximately 5.3%. Sequencing used peripheral blood. Receptors were obtained from a woman aged 55 to 70 with COVID-19, enrolled during active disease.

The DNA of the CDR3 is TGTGCCAGCAGTTCCTACAGGGGGCAGCTGCGTGGCTACACCTTC. This sequence encodes CASSSYRGQLRGYTF. The J gene is TRBJ1-2, the V gene TRBV28, with 9 bases aligning to TRBD1. The germline CDR1 and CDR2 sequences are MDHEN and SYDVKM. CDR3 length equals 15 residues. The J segment lost 7 bases and the V segment lost 4 bases, leaving 10 bases of the junction unmatched.

The J gene is TRBJ2-1, the V gene TRBV9, with 9 nucleotides matching TRBD1. V was pared by 3 bases and J by 0 bases, with 1 base of the junction left unmatched. The CDR3 has 15 amino acids. Germline V lookup: CDR1 SGDLS, CDR2 YYNGEE. The CDR3 DNA reads TGTGCCAGCAGCGAGGGACAGGGCTCCTACAATGAGCAGTTCTTC. The encoded protein is CASSEGQGSYNEQFF.

The gene calls are TRBV30 and TRBJ1-4; no firm D call. V gave up 4 bases and J gave up 4 bases, with 7 bases separating them. Germline V gene data show CDR1 as GTSNPN and CDR2 as SVGIG (reference sequence). The CDR3 runs 12 residues. CDR3 bases: TGTGCCTGGAAACAGAATAATGAAAAACTGTTTTTT. This sequence encodes CAWKQNNEKLFF.

This chain uses TRBV20-1 with TRBJ1-4; TRBD1 matches at 7 bases. Germline assignment: CDR1 DFQATT and CDR2 SNEGSKA (reference sequence). The length of the CDR3 is 13 residues. V dropped 3 bases and J dropped 8; count of bases not matched to a gene: 6. The CDR3 bases are TGCAGTGCTAGTGGGCAGGGGGACGAAAAACTGTTTTTT. Its translation: CSASGQGDEKLFF.

V is TRBV5-1 and J is TRBJ1-1; D not resolved. The germline V and J ends were trimmed by 0 bases and 1 base, with 10 bases remaining between them. This CDR3 contains 15 residues. Germline lookup yields CDR1 SGHRS and CDR2 YFSETQ. Here the CDR3 reads CASSLEPGRNTEAFF. The CDR3 nucleotides are TGCGCCAGCAGCTTGGAGCCGGGGAGGAACACTGAAGCTTTCTTT.

The rearrangement joins TRBV18 to TRBJ1-2, with 7 bases aligning to TRBD1. With 3 bases clipped from V and 6 bases from J, the junction kept 7 bases outside the gene matches. This CDR3 spans 14 amino acids. Germline-derived CDR1 and CDR2 are KGHSH and LQKENI. Written as DNA, the CDR3 is TGTGCCAGCTCACCCGACAGGGTCGTTGATGGCTACACCTTC. This sequence encodes CASSPDRVVDGYTF.

The genes are TRBV5-1 and TRBJ1-4, with a weak D call TRBD1 (6 bases). The germline CDR1 and CDR2 sequences are SGHRS and YFSETQ. This CDR3 is built from 16 residues. V gave up 4 bases and J gave up 0 bases, with 13 bases separating them. The CDR3 DNA reads TGCGCCAGCAGCAGCTACAGGGCCGCAACTAATGAAAAACTGTTTTTT. Encoded protein: CASSSYRAATNEKLFF.

The chain carries TRBV7-9 and TRBJ1-5; tentative D call: TRBD1 (6 bases). V was pared by 1 base and J by 0 bases, with 7 bases between. The CDR3 totals 15 residues. Germline CDR1 is SEHNR and CDR2 is FQNEAQ (reference sequence). CDR3 amino acids: CASSLGGPSNQPQHF. The CDR3 region has the DNA TGTGCCAGCAGCTTAGGGGGGCCTAGCAATCAGCCCCAGCATTTT. Based on the CDR3 plus reference TRBV7-9 and TRBJ1-5, the full variable domain is DTGVSQNPRHKITKRGQNVTFRCDPISEHNRLYWYRQTLGQGPEFLTYFQNEAQLEKSRLLSDRFSAERPKGSFSTLEIQRTEQGDSAMYLCASSLGGPSNQPQHFGDGTRLSIL.

This clone showed up just a few times. The rearrangement links TRBV11-2 to TRBJ2-7; 8 bases are shared with TRBD1. Germline loops: CDR1 SGHAT, CDR2 FQNNGV. The CDR3 is 14 residues long. V was pared by 5 bases and J by 7 bases, with 10 bases of the junction left unmatched. This CDR3 reads CASSPQGAVGEQYF. The CDR3 nucleotides read TGTGCCAGCAGCCCCCAGGGGGCGGTGGGAGAGCAGTACTTC.

DNA of the CDR3: TGTGCCAGCAGTACGGGACAGGGTACGGGAGAGACCCAGTACTTC. Amino acids: CASSTGQGTGETQYF. This sequence joins TRBV6-5 and TRBJ2-5; 9 bases are shared with TRBD1. This CDR3 contains 15 residues. V was pared by 5 bases and J by 4 bases, with 8 bases of the junction left unmatched. Germline V CDR1 and CDR2: MNHEY, SVGAGI.

The chain has TRBV11-2 and TRBJ1-6; D not resolved. CDR3 size: 14 residues. The germline CDR1 and CDR2 sequences are SGHAT and FQNNGV. V shed 1 base and J shed 4 bases, with 5 bases lying between them. CDR3 amino acids: CASSLAQYNSPLHF. The CDR3 DNA sequence: TGTGCCAGCAGCTTAGCCCAATATAATTCACCCCTCCACTTT.

This chain uses TRBV28 with TRBJ1-2; D ambiguous. The CDR3 consists of 11 residues. Trimming took off 8 bases at V and 7 bases at J, with 11 bases between the two ends. The germline gives CDR1 MDHEN, CDR2 SYDVKM. The CDR3 DNA sequence: TGTGCCAGCTACCACTCTTTTGGCTACACCTTC. Translation: CASYHSFGYTF.

The rearrangement uses TRBV7-9 and TRBJ2-7; 11 nucleotides match TRBD2. Unmatched junction bases numbered 5, after V lost 4 bases and J lost 3 bases. The CDR3 loop spans 15 amino acids. Germline values: CDR1 SEHNR, CDR2 FQNEAQ (reference sequence). In DNA form, the CDR3 reads TGTGCCAGCAGCTCGTCTAGCGGGAGGATCTACGAGCAGTACTTC. As protein: CASSSSSGRIYEQYF. The complete variable domain, with remaining parts taken from reference TRBV7-9 and TRBJ2-7, reads DTGVSQNPRHKITKRGQNVTFRCDPISEHNRLYWYRQTLGQGPEFLTYFQNEAQLEKSRLLSDRFSAERPKGSFSTLEIQRTEQGDSAMYLCASSSSSGRIYEQYFGPGTRLTVT.

The chain joins TRBV14 to TRBJ2-1; 10 nucleotides align to TRBD2. The length of the CDR3 is 18 residues. Losses at the gene ends were 4 bases for V and 0 bases for J; bases not matched to a gene: 9. Germline-derived CDR1 and CDR2 are SGHDN and FVKESK. The CDR3 loop is CASSPLAGRYSSYNEQFF. In DNA form, the CDR3 reads TGTGCCAGCAGCCCACTAGCGGGACGGTATAGCTCCTACAATGAGCAGTTCTTC.

The rearrangement joins TRBV9 to TRBJ2-3, with 10 bases that match TRBD2. The CDR3 has 20 amino acids. With 1 base clipped from V and 4 bases from J, the junction kept 18 bases outside the gene matches. Germline loops: CDR1 SGDLS, CDR2 YYNGEE. CDR3 DNA: TGTGCCAGCAGCGTACGCGTAGGGGTTACCGGGACTAGCGCGGCAGATACGCAGTATTTT. Protein: CASSVRVGVTGTSAADTQYF.

This sequence joins TRBV5-5 and TRBJ1-3, with TRBD1 matching 8 bases. Losses at the gene ends were 0 bases for V and 0 bases for J; bases not matched to a gene: 8. The germline gives CDR1 SGHKS, CDR2 YYEKEE (reference sequence). This CDR3 is 18 amino acids long. As DNA, the CDR3 is TGTGCCAGCAGCTTGGCCCGACAGACAGGGGCCTCTGGAAACACCATATATTTT. This translates into CASSLARQTGASGNTIYF.

This sequence joins TRBV19 and TRBJ1-1; D is possibly TRBD1 (6 bases). Trimming took off 5 bases at V and 6 bases at J, with 7 bases between the two ends. The CDR3 has 11 amino acids. The germline V gene has CDR1 LNHDA and CDR2 SQIVND (reference sequence). The CDR3 region is CASSRTAEAFF. CDR3 DNA: TGTGCCAGTAGTCGGACAGCTGAAGCTTTCTTT.

This sequence joins TRBV3-1 (or the pseudogene TRBV3-2) and TRBJ1-1; the D is unclear. Trimming took 2 bases from V and 1 from J, leaving 5 bases between them. The CDR3 covers 13 residues. The germline CDR1 and CDR2 sequences are LGHDT and YNNKEL (reference sequence). The CDR3 DNA sequence: TGTGCCAGCAGCCAAAGAGCGAACACTGAAGCTTTCTTT. Its protein is CASSQRANTEAFF.

The rearrangement uses TRBV10-3 and TRBJ2-2, with 7 bases lining up with TRBD1. The CDR3 has 15 amino acids. V lost 6 bases and J lost 0; bases outside the gene matches: 4. Germline CDR1 is ENHRY and CDR2 is SYGVKD. The CDR3 loop is CAIRPGQTNTGELFF. Here the CDR3 DNA reads TGTGCCATCAGACCGGGACAGACGAACACCGGGGAGCTGTTTTTT.

The rearrangement uses TRBV13 and TRBJ1-3; tentatively, D is TRBD1 (5 bases). V gave up 2 bases and J gave up 2 bases, with 16 bases separating them. Germline values: CDR1 PRHDT, CDR2 FYEKMQ (reference sequence). This CDR3 region has 17 residues. Here the CDR3 reads CASSLITGHQTGNTIYF. The CDR3 nucleotides are TGTGCCAGCAGCTTAATTACTGGACACCAAACTGGAAACACCATATATTTT. Drawing the rest from reference TRBV13 and TRBJ1-3, the complete variable domain is AAGVIQSPRHLIKEKRETATLKCYPIPRHDTVYWYQQGPGQDPQFLISFYEKMQSDKGSIPDRFSAQQFSDYHSELNMSSLELGDSALYFCASSLITGHQTGNTIYFGEGSWLTVV.

The rearrangement links TRBV19 to TRBJ1-2; TRBD1 matches at 9 bases. Germline V CDR1 and CDR2: LNHDA, SQIVND (reference sequence). The trim removed 6 bases at V and 4 bases at J, leaving 15 bases unmatched. CDR3 size: 17 residues. DNA for the CDR3: TGTGCCAGTAGCCTTAAACCAATATTACAGGGGGCCTATGGCTACACCTTC. The encoded protein is CASSLKPILQGAYGYTF. The full variable domain, rest sourced from reference TRBV19 and TRBJ1-2, is DGGITQSPKYLFRKEGQNVTLSCEQNLNHDAMYWYRQDPGQGLRLIYYSQIVNDFQKGDIAEGYSVSREKKESFPLTVTSAQKNPTAFYLCASSLKPILQGAYGYTFGSGTRLTVV.

A word on this clone: This sample also contains other DNA sequences that code for the same CDR3. The chain carries TRBV5-1 and TRBJ1-2; perhaps TRBD1 as D (6 bases). Trimming cost V 0 bases and J 6 bases, with 9 bases left between them. CDR3 length: 13 residues. Germline CDR1 SGHRS, CDR2 YFSETQ. The CDR3 is CASSLVGGDGYTF. The CDR3 DNA reads as TGCGCCAGCAGCTTGGTAGGGGGGGATGGCTACACCTTC.

In its sample, this clone was seen once. DNA for the CDR3: TGTGCCAGCAGTATGCAACCGGGACAGGGGGCGCCTGGCTACACCTTC. The encoded protein is CASSMQPGQGAPGYTF. The chain joins TRBV28 to TRBJ1-2; 12 bases match TRBD1. The trim removed 5 bases at V and 7 bases at J, leaving 11 bases unmatched. The CDR3 loop spans 16 amino acids. Germline V gives CDR1 MDHEN, CDR2 SYDVKM.

The chain uses TRBV3-1 (or the pseudogene TRBV3-2) and TRBJ2-2; 9 bases fit TRBD1. The CDR3 consists of 14 residues. V was pared by 4 bases and J by 4 bases, with 1 base of the junction left unmatched. Per the germline V gene, CDR1 is LGHDT and CDR2 is YNNKEL (reference sequence). CDR3 nucleotides: TGTGCCAGCAGCCGACAGGGGGGCACCGGGGAGCTGTTTTTT. Residues: CASSRQGGTGELFF.

This clone was detected a few times. Additional DNA sequences in this sample encode the identical CDR3. CDR3 DNA: TGCAGTGCTAGTCCCAGGGGTGAAGCTTTCTTT. It specifies CSASPRGEAFF. The rearrangement uses TRBV20-1 and TRBJ1-1, with a tentative D call TRBD1 (6 bases). The CDR3 extends over 11 amino acids. Trimming left V 3 bases short and J 7 bases short, with 9 bases between. Germline V CDR1 and CDR2: DFQATT, SNEGSKA (reference sequence).

The chain combines TRBV27 with TRBJ1-6; 10 bases map to TRBD1. The J segment lost 7 bases and the V segment lost 7 bases, leaving 4 bases of the junction unmatched. This CDR3 region has 14 residues. The germline V gene encodes CDR1 MNHEY and CDR2 SMNVEV (reference sequence). The CDR3: CASTPDRGNSPLHF. The CDR3 bases are TGTGCCAGCACCCCGGACAGGGGGAATTCACCCCTCCACTTT.

CDR3 loop: CASSPQGKRTEAFF. The CDR3 DNA is TGCGCCAGCAGCCCACAGGGTAAAAGGACTGAAGCTTTCTTT. The chain links TRBV4-3 to TRBJ1-1; D perhaps matches TRBD1 (6 bases). The CDR3 runs 14 residues. CDR1 is LGHNA and CDR2 is YSLEER in the germline V gene. Trimming left V 4 bases short and J 5 bases short, with 14 bases between.

The chain carries TRBV7-9 and TRBJ1-6; D is ambiguous. The CDR3 consists of 18 residues. V was pared by 4 bases and J by 5 bases, with 21 bases between. The germline gives CDR1 SEHNR, CDR2 FQNEAQ (reference sequence). CDR3 nucleotides: TGTGCCAGCAGCTCCAGAACTAGACATCCTCCGGATAATTCACCCCTCCACTTT. It codes for CASSSRTRHPPDNSPLHF.

The J gene is TRBJ2-2, the V gene TRBV3-1 (or the pseudogene TRBV3-2); no reliable D call. Germline V gene data show CDR1 as LGHDT and CDR2 as YNNKEL (reference sequence). V was clipped by 4 bases and J by 4 bases, with 7 bases between them. This CDR3 has 13 amino acids. In nucleotides, the CDR3 is TGTGCCAGCAGCCCGAGAGCCACCGGGGAGCTGTTTTTT. Protein sequence: CASSPRATGELFF.